The T cell receptor (beta chain) described here comes from a study of lymphopenia after photon versus proton radiotherapy. The CDR3 covers 14 residues. Looked up from germline, CDR1 is SGHDT and CDR2 is YYEEEE. V shed 4 bases, J shed 7 bases, and the junction held 2 bases outside the gene matches. Generated by immunoSEQ multiplex PCR, the TCRdb table keeps only in-frame clones and is missing some. The sample yields fewer than 20,000 clones, around nine tenths seen once. This clonotype was obtained from a man aged 70-80 years with pancreatic cancer. The source material was peripheral blood, sampled from a patient treated with proton-based radiotherapy. The chain couples TRBV5-6 to TRBJ2-5; 15 positions match TRBD2. In nucleotides, the CDR3 is TGTGCCAGCAGCGTGGGACTAGCGGGGGGGACCCAGTACTTC. It codes for CASSVGLAGGTQYF.